What follows are 28 T cell receptor beta chains derived from one specimen sequenced in a study of early T cells in non-severe SARS-CoV-2 infection. TCRdb re-derived calls from the 5' RACE reads in MiXCR, one entry per CDR3 protein. The data show about 69,000 distinct CDR3 sequences, about 13% seen once. The source material was whole blood. The receptors originated from an adult who was a healthcare worker with PCR-confirmed SARS-CoV-2 infection or an uninfected control (not recorded which).

V and J are TRBV9 and TRBJ1-2; unclear D gene. Trimming removed 0 bases at V and 5 bases at J, with 8 bases between. The germline gives CDR1 SGDLS, CDR2 YYNGEE. The CDR3 has 13 residues. CDR3 protein: CASSVDGKYGYTF. CDR3 in DNA: TGTGCCAGCAGCGTAGATGGGAAGTATGGCTACACCTTC.

The chain carries TRBV29-1 and TRBJ1-1; TRBD1 matches 7 bases. The junction had 10 bases not matched to a gene; V was cut back by 6 bases and J by 0 bases. CDR1 is SQVTM and CDR2 is ANQGSEA in the germline V gene. The CDR3 is 15 amino acids. In DNA, the CDR3 is TGCAGCGTCGTACATAGACAGGGAATGAACACTGAAGCTTTCTTT. Protein sequence: CSVVHRQGMNTEAFF.

The sample holds many counts of this clonotype. The CDR3 spells CASSLASETEAFF. The CDR3, as DNA: TGTGCCAGCAGTTTAGCTTCGGAGACTGAAGCTTTCTTT. This chain uses TRBV12-3 or TRBV12-4 with TRBJ1-1; D gene ambiguous. The ends were cut back, 0 bases at V and 5 bases at J, with 7 bases in the middle. The CDR3 has 13 amino acids.

The J gene is TRBJ1-6, the V gene TRBV10-3, with a weak D call TRBD1 (5 bases). This CDR3 is 16 amino acids long. The V and J ends lost 5 bases and 6 bases respectively, with 17 bases between them. Germline lookup yields CDR1 ENHRY and CDR2 SYGVKD. In nucleotides, the CDR3 is TGTGCCATCAGTACCTCCGGGACGGCCATTAATTCACCCCTCCACTTT. Protein: CAISTSGTAINSPLHF.

There are a few counts of this clonotype. The CDR3 spells CASTLGFDLEAFF. CDR3 DNA: TGTGCCAGCACTTTGGGGTTTGACCTTGAAGCTTTCTTT. The chain couples TRBV28 to TRBJ1-1; no definite D call. V lost 7 bases to trimming and J lost 7 bases, with 16 bases between them. The CDR3 has 13 amino acids. Germline CDR1 and CDR2: MDHEN and SYDVKM.

The chain combines TRBV3-1 with TRBJ2-7, with D perhaps being TRBD1 or TRBD2 (5 bases each). The germline gives CDR1 LGHDT, CDR2 YNNKEL (reference sequence). This CDR3 comprises 11 residues. Between the trimmed V and J ends, which lost 3 bases and 6 bases, there was a span of 6 bases. CDR3 coding DNA: TGTGCCAGCAGCCATGGGGGCGAGCAGTACTTC. It codes for CASSHGGEQYF.

This clonotype was detected many times. The rearrangement links TRBV12-5 to TRBJ1-1, with a tentative D call TRBD1 (5 bases). The CDR3 length is 13 residues. Per the germline V gene, CDR1 is LGHNT and CDR2 is FRNRAP. V lost 6 bases and J lost 1, with 9 bases in between. The CDR3, as DNA: TGTGCTAGTGGATTTACAGGGAACACTGAAGCTTTCTTT. Encoded protein: CASGFTGNTEAFF.

CDR3 nucleotides: TGTGCCAGCAGGGAGGACAGGGGCGAGCAGTACTTC. Amino acids: CASREDRGEQYF. The genes are TRBV28 and TRBJ2-7; 9 bases fit TRBD1. Per germline, CDR1 MDHEN and CDR2 SYDVKM. The V segment lost 6 bases and the J segment 6 bases; nucleotides outside the gene matches: 3. The CDR3 sequence is 12 residues long.

The V gene is TRBV3-1, the J gene TRBJ1-2, with a possible D match to TRBD1 (5 bases). V dropped 1 base and J dropped 3 bases, with 21 bases sitting between them. The germline V gene encodes CDR1 LGHDT and CDR2 YNNKEL (reference sequence). The CDR3 is made up of 18 amino acids. CDR3: CASSQVGEFGGAYYGYTF. CDR3 DNA sequence: TGTGCCAGCAGCCAAGTCGGCGAGTTCGGGGGTGCGTACTATGGCTACACCTTC. The entire variable domain, with the rest obtained from reference TRBV3-1 and TRBJ1-2, is as follows: DTAVSQTPKYLVTQMGNDKSIKCEQNLGHDTMYWYKQDSKKFLKIMFSYNNKELIINETVPNRFSPKSPDKAHLNLHINSLELGDSAVYFCASSQVGEFGGAYYGYTFGSGTRLTVV.

This clonotype was counted only a few times. V is TRBV20-1 and J is TRBJ1-4; possibly TRBD1 for D (5 bases). The V end was cut by 2 bases, the J end by 10 bases, with 14 bases between. This CDR3 is built from 13 residues. CDR1 DFQATT and CDR2 SNEGSKA come from the germline V gene (reference sequence). The CDR3 reads CSARIQDLGKLFF. As DNA, the CDR3 is TGCAGTGCTAGAATACAGGATTTAGGAAAACTGTTTTTT.

This clonotype was counted a few times. This sequence joins TRBV7-8 and TRBJ1-1, with TRBD1 matching over 10 bases. Germline CDR1 and CDR2: SGHVS and FQNEAQ. The CDR3 totals 16 residues. Germline trimming cut 5 bases from V and 1 base from J; bases unmatched to any gene: 7. The CDR3 coding sequence is TGTGCCAGCAGCATCCGGGACAGGGGAAAGAACACTGAAGCTTTCTTT. It yields the protein CASSIRDRGKNTEAFF.

The chain is built from TRBV9 and TRBJ1-2; possibly TRBD1 for D (6 bases). The CDR3 contains 13 residues. The germline gives CDR1 SGDLS, CDR2 YYNGEE. V was trimmed by 4 bases and J by 4 bases, leaving 11 bases between them. The DNA of the CDR3 is TGTGCCAGCAGCACCACGGACAGCTATGGCTACACCTTC. Protein product: CASSTTDSYGYTF.

Ten or more counts support this clonotype. This chain uses TRBV10-3 with TRBJ1-1; D perhaps matches TRBD1 (6 bases). Trimming took off 5 bases at V and 0 bases at J, with 10 bases between the two ends. Germline V lookup: CDR1 ENHRY, CDR2 SYGVKD. This CDR3 region has 14 residues. The CDR3 loop is CAISNRDLNTEAFF. CDR3 coding DNA: TGTGCCATCAGTAACAGGGATTTGAACACTGAAGCTTTCTTT.

There are a few counts of this clonotype. The rearrangement uses TRBV29-1 and TRBJ1-2, with 9 nucleotides matching TRBD1. This CDR3 has 13 residues. With V trimmed by 5 bases and J by 0 bases, 1 base remained unmatched. Germline values: CDR1 SQVTM, CDR2 ANQGSEA. CDR3 amino acids: CSVRTGANYGYTF. The DNA of the CDR3 is TGCAGCGTTCGGACAGGGGCTAACTATGGCTACACCTTC.

The V call is TRBV6-5, the J call TRBJ1-6; 7 bases match TRBD1. The CDR3 extends over 16 amino acids. V shed 0 bases and J 6 bases; nucleotides not matched to a gene: 5. Germline CDR1 and CDR2: MNHEY and SVGAGI. This chain's CDR3 is CASSYSPTGINSPLHF. Here the CDR3 DNA reads TGTGCCAGCAGTTACTCCCCGACAGGGATTAATTCACCCCTCCACTTT.

The rearrangement links TRBV6-1 to TRBJ2-5; D gene unclear. Germline lookup yields CDR1 MNHNS and CDR2 SASEGT. CDR3 length equals 12 residues. Trimming stripped 7 bases from V and 4 bases from J, with 10 bases between. CDR3: CASNKLAETQYF. The CDR3 coding sequence is TGTGCCAGCAACAAGTTGGCAGAGACCCAGTACTTC.

This clonotype has more than one count but fewer than ten. J is TRBJ1-6 and V is TRBV19; 7 bases map to TRBD1. The CDR3 is 16 amino acids. Trimming at V came to 5 bases and at J to 8 bases, leaving 12 bases not matched to a gene. Germline-derived CDR1 and CDR2 are LNHDA and SQIVND (reference sequence). CDR3 sequence (DNA): TGTGCCAGTAGTCCCCTGACAGGGCTTGGGGATTCACCCCTCCACTTT. It codes for CASSPLTGLGDSPLHF.

This clonotype was observed a handful of times. Possible read error: a much larger clone is one base away. The chain uses TRBV5-6 and TRBJ2-1; D gene unclear. There are 13 residues in the CDR3. Germline V gene sequence: CDR1 SGHDT, CDR2 YYEEEE. Trimming stripped 4 bases from V and 1 base from J, with 6 bases between. As DNA, the CDR3 is TGTGCCAGCAGCCCCCGATCCTACAATGAGCAGTTCTTC. It specifies CASSPRSYNEQFF. The full variable domain, rest sourced from reference TRBV5-6 and TRBJ2-1, is DAGVTQSPTHLIKTRGQQVTLRCSPKSGHDTVSWYQQALGQGPQFIFQYYEEEERQRGNFPDRFSGHQFPNYSSELNVNALLLGDSALYLCASSPRSYNEQFFGPGTRLTVL.

V gene TRBV20-1 combines with J gene TRBJ2-3; 13 bases are shared with TRBD2. The CDR3 runs to 17 residues. V dropped 3 bases and J dropped 2; count of bases not matched to a gene: 8. The germline CDR1 and CDR2 sequences are DFQATT and SNEGSKA (reference sequence). CDR3 in DNA: TGCAGTGCTAGGACTAGCGGGGGGCCCGGGATCACAGATACGCAGTATTTT. Translating it yields CSARTSGGPGITDTQYF.

This clonotype was seen a handful of times. The chain links TRBV20-1 to TRBJ2-5, with no clear D. Germline values: CDR1 DFQATT, CDR2 SNEGSKA (reference sequence). CDR3 length: 13 residues. Trimming removed 0 bases from V and 4 bases from J, with 9 bases in between. The CDR3 DNA sequence: TGCAGTGCTAGAGATCTGGGAATAGAGACCCAGTACTTC. This translates into CSARDLGIETQYF.

This CDR3 is CASSLSGANTEAFF. The CDR3 region has the DNA TGTGCCAGCAGCTTATCGGGGGCGAACACTGAAGCTTTCTTT. This sequence joins TRBV7-8 and TRBJ1-1, with D possibly matching TRBD1 (6 bases). Trimming left V 2 bases short and J 1 base short, with 8 bases between. Germline-derived CDR1 and CDR2 are SGHVS and FQNEAQ. The CDR3 covers 14 residues.

The V call is TRBV4-2, the J call TRBJ1-2; 11 positions agree with TRBD1. In germline, CDR1 is LGHNA, CDR2 YNFKEQ. The junction had 3 bases not matched to a gene; V was cut back by 2 bases and J by 7 bases. The CDR3 extends over 14 amino acids. This CDR3 reads CASSQQDRGPGYTF. In nucleotides, the CDR3 is TGTGCCAGCAGCCAACAGGACAGGGGGCCTGGCTACACCTTC.

This clonotype was detected a few times. This sequence joins TRBV6-6 and TRBJ1-1; D is undetermined. The CDR3 has 12 residues. The V end lost 7 bases, the J end lost 4 bases, and 10 bases lay between the germline ends. From germline, CDR1 is MNHNY and CDR2 SVGAGI (reference sequence). The CDR3 sequence: CASKDPVTEAFF. The CDR3 DNA is TGTGCCAGCAAGGACCCGGTCACTGAAGCTTTCTTT.

The CDR3 DNA follows: TGTGCCAGCAGTGAAGTTTGGTCAGAGCTAGCCAAAAACATTCAGTACTTC. Its protein product is CASSEVWSELAKNIQYF. This chain joins TRBV2 and TRBJ2-4; no definite D call. V lost 1 base and J 0 bases, leaving 13 bases between the germline ends. The CDR3 covers 17 residues. In germline, CDR1 is SNHLY, CDR2 FYNNEI.

This clonotype was seen a handful of times. The chain links TRBV28 to TRBJ2-3; 7 nucleotides align to TRBD1. The CDR3 runs to 15 residues. The junction had 8 bases not matched to a gene; V was cut back by 8 bases and J by 0 bases. Germline V gene lookup returns CDR1 MDHEN and CDR2 SYDVKM. CDR3 amino acids: CASGYRGRSTDTQYF. The CDR3 nucleotides read TGTGCCAGCGGATACAGGGGTAGAAGCACAGATACGCAGTATTTT.

This clonotype was detected a few times. The chain recombines TRBV28 with TRBJ1-5; no reliable D call. The V end was cut by 5 bases, the J end by 11 bases, with 10 bases between. CDR3 length: 11 amino acids. In germline, CDR1 is MDHEN, CDR2 SYDVKM. CDR3 loop: CASSTVAAQHF. In DNA form, the CDR3 reads TGTGCCAGCAGTACGGTGGCGGCCCAGCATTTT.

This clonotype was seen a handful of times. The V and J genes are TRBV5-1 and TRBJ2-3, with 7 bases that match TRBD1. The germline V gene has CDR1 SGHRS and CDR2 YFSETQ. Losses at the gene ends were 7 bases for V and 3 bases for J; bases not matched to a gene: 20. The CDR3 runs 18 residues. The CDR3 protein is CASHWRGSGRGTTDTQYF. The CDR3 DNA is TGCGCCAGCCACTGGAGAGGTTCTGGCAGGGGGACGACAGATACGCAGTATTTT. Full variable domain (outside the CDR3, taken from reference TRBV5-1 and TRBJ2-3): KAGVTQTPRYLIKTRGQQVTLSCSPISGHRSVSWYQQTPGQGLQFLFEYFSETQRNKGNFPGRFSGRQFSNSRSEMNVSTLELGDSALYLCASHWRGSGRGTTDTQYFGPGTRLTVL.

This clonotype occurred a few times. The chain is built from TRBV5-1 and TRBJ1-2; no clear D gene. The CDR3 totals 13 residues. Germline CDR1 SGHRS, CDR2 YFSETQ. Trimming stripped 7 bases from V and 3 bases from J, with 13 bases between. The CDR3 here is CASSEDGDYGYTF. CDR3 DNA sequence: TGCGCCAGCTCGGAGGACGGAGACTATGGCTACACCTTC.